A single sample is the source of the 30 T cell receptor beta chains below, sequenced in a study of T cells after yellow fever vaccination. One entry per CDR3 protein, called by TCRdb with MiXCR from the 5' RACE reads. The sample carries around 360,000 distinct CDR3 sequences, 9.5% to 13% recorded once. This sample comprised PBMCs, obtained on the day of the first yellow fever vaccination. Source of these receptors: a man younger than 30 who received the YFV17D yellow fever vaccine.

The table lists this clonotype with many counts. CDR3 DNA: TGCGCCAGCAGCTTGGGGGAGAGACCCTACGAGCAGTACTTC. As protein: CASSLGERPYEQYF. This rearrangement joins TRBV5-1 to TRBJ2-7; perhaps TRBD2 as D (5 bases). V was shortened by 0 bases and J by 2 bases, with 9 bases between the two germline ends. CDR3 size: 14 residues. The germline CDR1 and CDR2 sequences are SGHRS and YFSETQ.

Only a few counts were recorded for this clonotype. This chain uses TRBV20-1 with TRBJ1-2; perhaps TRBD1 as D (5 bases). Germline lookup yields CDR1 DFQATT and CDR2 SNEGSKA (reference sequence). V lost 3 bases to trimming and J lost 3 bases, with 11 bases between them. This CDR3 comprises 13 residues. CDR3: CSASTRADYGYTF. The CDR3 nucleotides are TGCAGTGCTAGCACCAGGGCAGACTATGGCTACACCTTC.

This clonotype came up many times. The V call is TRBV18, the J call TRBJ1-1, with a tentative D call TRBD1 (5 bases). This CDR3 spans 12 amino acids. V was clipped by 3 bases and J by 7 bases, with 9 bases between them. The V gene's germline CDR1 is KGHSH and CDR2 LQKENI. The CDR3 sequence: CASSPMTVEAFF. DNA for the CDR3: TGTGCCAGCTCACCCATGACAGTTGAAGCTTTCTTT. Using reference TRBV18 and TRBJ1-1 for the parts outside the CDR3, the full variable domain is NAGVMQNPRHLVRRRGQEARLRCSPMKGHSHVYWYRQLPEEGLKFMVYLQKENIIDESGMPKERFSAEFPKEGPSILRIQQVVRGDSAAYFCASSPMTVEAFFGQGTRLTVV.

The sample holds a few counts of this clonotype. V is TRBV24-1 and J is TRBJ2-4; 8 nucleotides agree with TRBD1. Losses at the gene ends were 5 bases for V and 6 bases for J; bases not matched to a gene: 8. There are 15 residues in the CDR3. The V gene's germline CDR1 is KGHDR and CDR2 SFDVKD. CDR3 nucleotide sequence: TGTGCCACCAGTGGGACAGGGACTGGCGGAAACATTCAGTACTTC. Its protein is CATSGTGTGGNIQYF.

This clonotype has at least ten counts. This chain connects TRBV3-1 to TRBJ1-2; D unclear. This CDR3 spans 14 amino acids. V was clipped by 0 bases and J by 4 bases, with 9 bases between them. CDR1 and CDR2 from the germline V gene are LGHDT and YNNKEL (reference sequence). Here the CDR3 DNA reads TGTGCCAGCAGCCAAGAGGGAGCCAGCTATGGCTACACCTTC. Translating gives CASSQEGASYGYTF.

The V call is TRBV4-2, the J call TRBJ1-5, with no clear D. Between the trimmed V and J ends, which lost 1 base and 9 bases, there was a span of 4 bases. The CDR3 consists of 11 residues. In germline, CDR1 is LGHNA, CDR2 YNFKEQ. The CDR3 loop reads CASSQGGPQHF. The CDR3 DNA sequence: TGTGCCAGCAGCCAAGGGGGGCCCCAGCATTTT.

This clonotype was seen more than once but under ten times. The chain joins TRBV4-1 to TRBJ1-2, with no clear D. The germline V gene has CDR1 MGHRA and CDR2 YSYEKL. Trimming cost V 1 base and J 4 bases, with 13 bases left between them. CDR3 length equals 15 residues. The CDR3 reads CASSQASGSPYGYTF. For the CDR3, the DNA is TGCGCCAGCAGCCAAGCTTCAGGAAGTCCCTATGGCTACACCTTC.

The chain employs TRBV19 and TRBJ2-1, with 8 bases lining up with TRBD2. V lost 4 bases, J lost 1 base, and 3 bases stayed unmatched. This CDR3 spans 15 amino acids. Germline loops: CDR1 LNHDA, CDR2 SQIVND (reference sequence). CDR3 nucleotides: TGTGCCAGTAGTACTCTAGCGGGTTCCTACAATGAGCAGTTCTTC. It encodes CASSTLAGSYNEQFF.

The chain has TRBV5-6 and TRBJ2-2; perhaps TRBD1 as D (5 bases). The V end lost 2 bases, the J end lost 3 bases, and 8 bases lay between the germline ends. CDR1 and CDR2 from the germline V gene are SGHDT and YYEEEE. This CDR3 region has 14 residues. The CDR3 DNA reads TGTGCCAGCAGCTTCTTAGGGGACACCGGGGAGCTGTTTTTT. Translated, it gives CASSFLGDTGELFF.

This clonotype has at least ten counts. The chain employs TRBV12-3 or TRBV12-4 and TRBJ1-5; D perhaps matches TRBD1 (5 bases). CDR3 length: 15 residues. V lost 0 bases, J lost 2 bases, and 8 bases lay in between. CDR3 protein: CASSLAQGGNQPQHF. CDR3 DNA: TGTGCCAGCAGTTTAGCCCAGGGTGGCAATCAGCCCCAGCATTTT.

This clonotype was observed a few times. The chain joins TRBV6-5 to TRBJ1-5, with 7 bases matching TRBD1. V gave up 0 bases and J gave up 1 base; unmatched junction bases: 0. From germline, CDR1 is MNHEY and CDR2 SVGAGI. The CDR3 spans 15 residues. The CDR3 sequence: CASSYSTGSNQPQHF. DNA for the CDR3: TGTGCCAGCAGTTACTCGACAGGGAGCAATCAGCCCCAGCATTTT.

This clonotype was picked up a small number of times. This CDR3 is CATSGDNEQFF. The CDR3, as DNA: TGTGCCACCAGTGGGGACAATGAGCAGTTCTTC. The J gene is TRBJ2-1, the V gene TRBV24-1; unclear D gene. The germline V gene encodes CDR1 KGHDR and CDR2 SFDVKD. This CDR3 is built from 11 residues. V was clipped by 5 bases and J by 5 bases, with 3 bases between them.

The CDR3 coding sequence is TGCGCCAGCAGCAAGGACACGAGCTCCTACAATGAGCAGTTCTTC. Protein: CASSKDTSSYNEQFF. V usage is TRBV5-1 and J usage is TRBJ2-1; weak D call: TRBD1 (5 bases). The CDR3 sequence is 15 residues long. The V end was cut by 4 bases, the J end by 0 bases, with 11 bases between. From germline, CDR1 is SGHRS and CDR2 YFSETQ.

This clonotype has ten or more counts. The chain is built from TRBV5-1 and TRBJ2-7; 16 nucleotides agree with TRBD2. This CDR3 region has 15 residues. CDR1 and CDR2 from the germline V gene are SGHRS and YFSETQ. V lost 5 bases to trimming and J lost 4 bases; unmatched junction nucleotides: 3. The CDR3 sequence: CASRGLAGGSYEQYF. CDR3 nucleotides: TGCGCCAGCAGGGGACTAGCGGGGGGGAGTTACGAGCAGTACTTC.

This clonotype showed up just a few times. The rearrangement uses TRBV12-3 or TRBV12-4 and TRBJ2-5; TRBD2 matches 7 bases. The V gene end was trimmed by 5 bases and the J gene end by 8 bases; junction bases not matched to a gene: 5. The CDR3 consists of 12 residues. The CDR3 loop reads CASSNERGTQYF. The CDR3 nucleotides read TGTGCCAGCAGTAATGAGCGGGGCACCCAGTACTTC.

This chain uses TRBV28 with TRBJ1-3; the D gene is possibly TRBD1 (6 bases). CDR1 and CDR2 from the germline V gene are MDHEN and SYDVKM. With 5 bases removed from V and 4 bases from J, the gap between germline ends came to 15 bases. CDR3 length equals 15 residues. The CDR3 DNA reads as TGTGCCAGCAGTCCTCCCCCGGGGGGCGGAAACACCATATATTTT. This codes for CASSPPPGGGNTIYF.

This clonotype was counted a few times. V gene TRBV20-1 combines with J gene TRBJ1-6, with D hard to call. Trimming cost V 3 bases and J 5 bases, with 17 bases left between them. The germline V gene has CDR1 DFQATT and CDR2 SNEGSKA (reference sequence). CDR3 size: 16 residues. Here the CDR3 reads CSASRRGAGNNSPLHF. The CDR3 DNA follows: TGCAGTGCTAGCCGTCGCGGAGCGGGGAATAATTCACCCCTCCACTTT.

The count of this clonotype is one. The chain carries TRBV18 and TRBJ2-5, with D perhaps TRBD1 (6 bases). Per the germline V gene, CDR1 is KGHSH and CDR2 is LQKENI. The germline V and J ends were trimmed by 8 bases and 2 bases, with 12 bases remaining between them. The CDR3 runs to 13 residues. For the CDR3, the DNA is TGTGCCAGCGTCGGACAGCCTCAAGAGACCCAGTACTTC. Amino acid sequence: CASVGQPQETQYF.

The chain joins TRBV7-3 to TRBJ2-2; 9 nucleotides align to TRBD1. The CDR3 runs to 16 residues. The V segment lost 5 bases and the J segment 6 bases; nucleotides outside the gene matches: 10. Germline V gene sequence: CDR1 SGHTA, CDR2 FQGTGA. CDR3 sequence: CASSKTGGRGPGELFF. The CDR3 nucleotides are TGTGCCAGCAGCAAAACAGGGGGCAGGGGACCCGGGGAGCTGTTTTTT.

Regarding this clonotype: One junction end disagrees with the germline gene, perhaps due to a read error. The chain combines TRBV5-6 with TRBJ1-2; D remains ambiguous. CDR1 is SGHDT and CDR2 is YYEEEE in the germline V gene. CDR3 length: 11 residues. Written as DNA, the CDR3 is TGTGCCAGCAGCCTTCGTCTTTTACTTTCCTTC. This translates into CASSLRLLLSF.

The sample holds a few counts of this clonotype. The chain recombines TRBV12-3 or TRBV12-4 with TRBJ1-1; 9 bases are shared with TRBD1. This CDR3 region has 14 residues. Trimming took 6 bases from V and 4 from J; bases not matched to a gene: 6. For the CDR3, the DNA is TGTGCCAGCAGACCGGGACAGGGCCTCACTGAAGCTTTCTTT. Translated: CASRPGQGLTEAFF.

The V call is TRBV4-1, the J call TRBJ2-1, with 7 bases lining up with TRBD2. The trim removed 6 bases at V and 5 bases at J, leaving 7 bases unmatched. Germline lookup yields CDR1 MGHRA and CDR2 YSYEKL. The CDR3 sequence is 14 residues long. The CDR3 sequence is CASRQLRGNNEQFF. The CDR3 coding sequence is TGCGCCAGCAGGCAGCTGCGGGGGAACAATGAGCAGTTCTTC.

CDR3 in DNA: TGTGCCAGCAGCTTGGAAAGCTCCTACGAGCAGTACGTC. It encodes CASSLESSYEQYV. The chain employs TRBV5-4 and TRBJ2-7; D call uncertain. V was shortened by 0 bases and J by 0 bases, with 4 bases between the two germline ends. Germline-derived CDR1 and CDR2 are SGHNT and YYREEE (reference sequence). CDR3 size: 13 residues.

The V and J genes are TRBV12-3 or TRBV12-4 and TRBJ2-3; D perhaps matches TRBD1 (5 bases). With 7 bases removed from V and 2 bases from J, the gap between germline ends came to 7 bases. The CDR3 extends over 12 amino acids. The CDR3 here is CASTDNTDTQYF. Written as DNA, the CDR3 is TGTGCCAGCACGGACAACACAGATACGCAGTATTTT.

This clonotype has only a few counts. The chain carries TRBV6-2 or TRBV6-3 and TRBJ2-5; D call uncertain. The CDR3 runs to 16 residues. Trimming removed 0 bases from V and 4 bases from J, with 15 bases in between. Germline CDR1 and CDR2: MNHEY and SVGEGT. The CDR3 DNA follows: TGTGCCAGCAGTTACTCGGGGATCTCCCGGACAGAGACCCAGTACTTC. It translates to CASSYSGISRTETQYF.

In this sample, this clonotype turned up a few times. J is TRBJ2-7 and V is TRBV6-5, with D tentatively TRBD2 (6 bases). The ends were cut back, 2 bases at V and 3 bases at J, with 8 bases in the middle. CDR1 MNHEY and CDR2 SVGAGI come from the germline V gene. This CDR3 is 13 amino acids long. CDR3 nucleotides: TGTGCCAGCAGTTACAGGGGAGGCTACGAGCAGTACTTC. Translated: CASSYRGGYEQYF.

This rearrangement joins TRBV18 to TRBJ1-1; D not resolved. V was clipped by 1 base and J by 3 bases, with 15 bases between them. The germline gives CDR1 KGHSH, CDR2 LQKENI. The CDR3 is 16 amino acids. The CDR3 region has the DNA TGTGCCAGCTCACCACTCCCCTTCGGGAGGGACACTGAAGCTTTCTTT. It specifies CASSPLPFGRDTEAFF.

The rearrangement links TRBV5-1 to TRBJ2-2, with a possible D match to TRBD2 (5 bases). The CDR3 has 15 amino acids. Germline-derived CDR1 and CDR2 are SGHRS and YFSETQ. V lost 4 bases to trimming and J lost 4 bases, with 14 bases between them. Here the CDR3 reads CASSNVPGSTGELFF. For the CDR3, the DNA is TGCGCCAGCAGCAACGTCCCGGGGAGCACCGGGGAGCTGTTTTTT.

This clonotype occurred a few times. The chain links TRBV20-1 to TRBJ2-3; D may be TRBD2 (7 bases). The CDR3 loop spans 13 amino acids. V lost 5 bases to trimming and J lost 8 bases, with 17 bases between them. Per the germline V gene, CDR1 is DFQATT and CDR2 is SNEGSKA (reference sequence). The CDR3 region is CSAVPPGGGTQYF. The CDR3 coding sequence is TGCAGTGCTGTGCCTCCGGGGGGCGGTACGCAGTATTTT.

At least ten counts were recorded for this clonotype. CDR3 in DNA: TGTGCCAGCTCGCCTATGGACGGCTATGGCTACACCTTC. It yields the protein CASSPMDGYGYTF. V gene TRBV18 combines with J gene TRBJ1-2; D remains unclear. Germline CDR1 and CDR2: KGHSH and LQKENI. V lost 6 bases, J lost 4 bases, and 12 bases lay in between. This CDR3 is built from 13 residues.